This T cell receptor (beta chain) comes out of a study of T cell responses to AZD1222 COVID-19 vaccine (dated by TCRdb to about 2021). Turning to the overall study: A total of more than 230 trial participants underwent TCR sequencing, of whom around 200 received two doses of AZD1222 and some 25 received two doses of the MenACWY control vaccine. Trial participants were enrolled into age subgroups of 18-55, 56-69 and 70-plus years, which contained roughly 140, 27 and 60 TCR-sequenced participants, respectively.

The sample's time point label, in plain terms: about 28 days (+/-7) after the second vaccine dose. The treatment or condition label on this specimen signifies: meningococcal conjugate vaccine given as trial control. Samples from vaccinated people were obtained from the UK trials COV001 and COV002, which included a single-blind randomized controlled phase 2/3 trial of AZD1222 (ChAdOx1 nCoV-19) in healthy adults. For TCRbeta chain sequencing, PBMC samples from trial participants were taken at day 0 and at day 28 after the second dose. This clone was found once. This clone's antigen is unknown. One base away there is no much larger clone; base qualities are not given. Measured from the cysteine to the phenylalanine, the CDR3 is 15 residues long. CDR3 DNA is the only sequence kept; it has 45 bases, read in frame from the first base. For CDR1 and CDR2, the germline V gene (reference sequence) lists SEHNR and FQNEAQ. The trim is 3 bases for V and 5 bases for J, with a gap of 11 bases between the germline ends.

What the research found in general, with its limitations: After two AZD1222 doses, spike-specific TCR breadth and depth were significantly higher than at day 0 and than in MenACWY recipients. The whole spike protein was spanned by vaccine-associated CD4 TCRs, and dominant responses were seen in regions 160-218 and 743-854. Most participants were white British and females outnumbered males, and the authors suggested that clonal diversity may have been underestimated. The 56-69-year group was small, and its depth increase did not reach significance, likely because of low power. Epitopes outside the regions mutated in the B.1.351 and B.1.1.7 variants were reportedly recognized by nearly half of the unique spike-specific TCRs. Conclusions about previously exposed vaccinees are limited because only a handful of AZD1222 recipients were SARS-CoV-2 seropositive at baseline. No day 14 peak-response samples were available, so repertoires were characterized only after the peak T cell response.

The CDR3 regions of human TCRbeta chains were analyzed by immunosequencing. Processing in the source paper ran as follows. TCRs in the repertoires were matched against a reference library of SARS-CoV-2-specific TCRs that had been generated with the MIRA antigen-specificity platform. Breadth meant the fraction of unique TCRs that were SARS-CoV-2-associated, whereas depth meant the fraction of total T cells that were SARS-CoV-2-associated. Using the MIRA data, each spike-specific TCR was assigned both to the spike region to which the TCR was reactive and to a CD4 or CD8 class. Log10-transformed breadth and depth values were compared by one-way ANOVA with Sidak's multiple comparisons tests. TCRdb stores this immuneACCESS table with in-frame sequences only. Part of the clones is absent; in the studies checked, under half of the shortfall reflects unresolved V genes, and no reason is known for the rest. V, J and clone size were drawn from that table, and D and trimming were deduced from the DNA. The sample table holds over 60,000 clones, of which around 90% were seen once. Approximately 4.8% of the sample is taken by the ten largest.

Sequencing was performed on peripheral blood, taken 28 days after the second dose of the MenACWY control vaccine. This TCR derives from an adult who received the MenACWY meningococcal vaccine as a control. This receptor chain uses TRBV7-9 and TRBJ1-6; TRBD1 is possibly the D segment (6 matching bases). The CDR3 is CASSFTGTDNSPLHF. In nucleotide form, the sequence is TGTGCCAGCAGCTTTACAGGGACCGATAATTCACCCCTCCACTTT.